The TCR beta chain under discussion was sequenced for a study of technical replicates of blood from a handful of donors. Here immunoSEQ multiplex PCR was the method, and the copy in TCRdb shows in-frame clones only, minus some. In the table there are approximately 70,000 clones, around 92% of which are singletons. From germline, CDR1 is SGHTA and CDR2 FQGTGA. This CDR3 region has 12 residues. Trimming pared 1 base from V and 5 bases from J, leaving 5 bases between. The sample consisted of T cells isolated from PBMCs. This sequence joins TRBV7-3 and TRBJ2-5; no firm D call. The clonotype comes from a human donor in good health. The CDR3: CASSLNQETQYF. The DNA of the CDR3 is TGTGCCAGCAGCTTAAATCAGGAGACCCAGTACTTC.